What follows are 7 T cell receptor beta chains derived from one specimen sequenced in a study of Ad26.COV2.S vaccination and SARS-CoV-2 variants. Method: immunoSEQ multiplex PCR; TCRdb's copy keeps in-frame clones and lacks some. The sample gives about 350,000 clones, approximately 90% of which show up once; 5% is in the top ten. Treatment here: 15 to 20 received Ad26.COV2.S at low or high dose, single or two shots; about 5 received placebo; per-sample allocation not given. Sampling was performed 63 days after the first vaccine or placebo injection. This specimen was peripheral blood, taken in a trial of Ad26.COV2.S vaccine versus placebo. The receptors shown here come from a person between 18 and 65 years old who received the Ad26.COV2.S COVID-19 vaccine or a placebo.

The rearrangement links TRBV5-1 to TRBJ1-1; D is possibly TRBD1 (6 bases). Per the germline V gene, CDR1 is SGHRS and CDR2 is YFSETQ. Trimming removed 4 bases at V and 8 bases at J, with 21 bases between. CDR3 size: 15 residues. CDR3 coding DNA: TGCGCCAGCAGCCTAAAGGATGGGGGCCCATTCGAAGCTTTCTTT. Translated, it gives CASSLKDGGPFEAFF.

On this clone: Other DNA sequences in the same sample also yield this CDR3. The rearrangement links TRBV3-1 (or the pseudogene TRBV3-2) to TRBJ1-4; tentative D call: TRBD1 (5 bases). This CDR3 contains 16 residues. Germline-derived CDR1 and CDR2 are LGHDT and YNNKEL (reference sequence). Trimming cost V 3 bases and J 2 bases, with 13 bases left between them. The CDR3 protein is CASSQAGGGTNEKLFF. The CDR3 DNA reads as TGTGCCAGCAGCCAGGCAGGTGGGGGGACTAATGAAAAACTGTTTTTT.

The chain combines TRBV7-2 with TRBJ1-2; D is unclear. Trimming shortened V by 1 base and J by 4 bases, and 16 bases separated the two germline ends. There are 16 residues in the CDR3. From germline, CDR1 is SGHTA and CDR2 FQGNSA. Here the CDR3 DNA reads TGTGCCAGCAGCTTAGATCGGGCAGATGGATTCTATGGCTACACCTTC. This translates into CASSLDRADGFYGYTF.

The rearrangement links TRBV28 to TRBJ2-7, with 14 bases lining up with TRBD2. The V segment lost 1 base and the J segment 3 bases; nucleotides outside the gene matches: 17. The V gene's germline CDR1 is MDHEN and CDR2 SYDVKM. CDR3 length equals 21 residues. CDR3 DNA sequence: TGTGCCAGCAGTTTATTTCCGCAAGAACTTCAGGGACTAGCGGGGGTCTACGAGCAGTACTTC. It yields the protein CASSLFPQELQGLAGVYEQYF. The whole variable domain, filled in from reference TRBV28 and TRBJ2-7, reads DVKVTQSSRYLVKRTGEKVFLECVQDMDHENMFWYRQDPGLGLRLIYFSYDVKMKEKGDIPEGYSVSREKKERFSLILESASTNQTSMYLCASSLFPQELQGLAGVYEQYFGPGTRLTVT.

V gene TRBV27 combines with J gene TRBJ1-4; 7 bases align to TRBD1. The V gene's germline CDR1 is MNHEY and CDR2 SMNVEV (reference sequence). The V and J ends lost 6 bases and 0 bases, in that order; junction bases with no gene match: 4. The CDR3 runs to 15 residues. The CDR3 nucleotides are TGTGCCAGCAGCAGGGGGATCGCAACTAATGAAAAACTGTTTTTT. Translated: CASSRGIATNEKLFF.

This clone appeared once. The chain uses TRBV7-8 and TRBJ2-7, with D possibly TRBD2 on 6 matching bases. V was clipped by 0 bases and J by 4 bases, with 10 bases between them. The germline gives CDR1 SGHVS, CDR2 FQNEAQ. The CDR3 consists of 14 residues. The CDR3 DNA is TGTGCCAGCAGCTTAGCGCGCGCGGGGTACGAGCAGTACTTC. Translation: CASSLARAGYEQYF.

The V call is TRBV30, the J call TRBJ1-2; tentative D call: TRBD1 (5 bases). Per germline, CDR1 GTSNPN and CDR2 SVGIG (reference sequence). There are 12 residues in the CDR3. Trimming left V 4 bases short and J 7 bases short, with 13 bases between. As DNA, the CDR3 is TGTGCCTGGAATGGGGGAGCGCGTGGCTACACCTTC. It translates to CAWNGGARGYTF.